This T cell receptor beta chain stems from a study of T cells after yellow fever vaccination (dated by TCRdb to between 2018 and 2020). In terms of the full investigation: Libraries from fractions with low cell numbers were prepared with the SMART-Seq v4 Ultra Low Input RNA kit. Two healthy male donors, one aged 18 to 29 and one aged 30 to 40 years, were included in the cohort. Blood was collected at multiple timepoints before and after primary and secondary immunization, and bulk PBMC replicates and cell subsets were isolated. To follow T-cell clones before and after both primary and booster YFV17D yellow fever vaccination, bulk TCR alpha and beta repertoires underwent longitudinal sequencing. Study-wide findings and limitations: Most clones expanded after primary vaccination were re-detected after the booster (almost 98% of CD4 and around 88% of CD8), suggesting broad memory maintenance. The secondary T-cell response was weaker than the primary response but faster, peaking on day 5 instead of day 15. Computational filtering was required because FACS-sorted repertoires could contain abundant contaminating clonotypes from the bulk population. Because only a couple of donors were included in the study, the extent to which the findings can be generalized is limited. A small share of clonotypes occurred in both CD4 and CD8 compartments, likely arising from convergent recombination.

Synthesis of TCR cDNA relied on 5'RACE template switching, a step that introduced a universal primer site along with unique molecular identifiers. cDNA synthesis was primed from both the TCR alpha and TCR beta constant segments. Two PCR steps were used to amplify libraries, with sample barcodes and sequencing adapters being added in the second step. Libraries were sequenced on Illumina HiSeq 2500 (2x100 bp) or NovaSeq (2x150 bp). The paper's processing steps were these. MIGEC handled demultiplexing of reads and collapsing into UMI consensus sequences, while MiXCR performed V(D)J alignment. Clonotypes responding to the vaccine were identified with edgeR on replicate PBMC samples, with the criteria of FDR below 0.01 and a log2 fold change above 5 up to day 15. CD4 or CD8 identity was assigned to each bulk clonotype according to whether the clonotype was present at higher abundance in the sequenced CD4 repertoire or the sequenced CD8 repertoire. TCRdb cleaned the public reads at Q25 with fastp, built clones with MiXCR and kept in-frame beta chains. Every entry covers one CDR3 protein and lists the most common genes and DNA from its rows. For this entry, the V and J calls and clone size follow TCRdb and not the study's own pipeline. Recorded for this sample are 300,000 or so distinct CDR3 sequences; 6.8% of them occurred a single time. The ten largest clones represent 15% to 20% of the sample.

The treatment or condition label for this specimen denotes: live attenuated yellow fever vaccine strain. At each blood-draw timepoint, two biological replicates of bulk PBMCs were collected. PBMCs were isolated from peripheral blood using a standard Ficoll-Paque protocol. RNA was extracted with TriZol from bulk PBMCs, CD4 and CD8 fractions, and dextramer-positive and dextramer-negative fractions. The CDR3 goes from the cysteine to the phenylalanine over 17 residues. This entry keeps only the CDR3 DNA: 51 bases, framed from base 1. V and J lose 2 bases and 4 bases, and a span of 18 bases separates them. CDR1 and CDR2 are read off the germline V gene as MGHRA and YSYEKL. This clonotype turned up a few times. The antigen this receptor binds is unknown. No much larger clone is present one base from it, and per-base qualities are unavailable.

Sequenced material: PBMCs, taken around 45 days after the first yellow fever vaccination. The chain is assembled from TRBV4-1 and TRBJ2-1; the D region may be TRBD1 or TRBD2, each matching 5 bases equally. This clonotype was obtained from a man aged 18 to 30 who received the YFV17D yellow fever vaccine. The CDR3: CASSQSPRDGEYNEQFF. The nucleotide sequence is given as TGCGCCAGCAGCCAATCCCCCCGGGACGGGGAGTACAATGAGCAGTTCTTC.